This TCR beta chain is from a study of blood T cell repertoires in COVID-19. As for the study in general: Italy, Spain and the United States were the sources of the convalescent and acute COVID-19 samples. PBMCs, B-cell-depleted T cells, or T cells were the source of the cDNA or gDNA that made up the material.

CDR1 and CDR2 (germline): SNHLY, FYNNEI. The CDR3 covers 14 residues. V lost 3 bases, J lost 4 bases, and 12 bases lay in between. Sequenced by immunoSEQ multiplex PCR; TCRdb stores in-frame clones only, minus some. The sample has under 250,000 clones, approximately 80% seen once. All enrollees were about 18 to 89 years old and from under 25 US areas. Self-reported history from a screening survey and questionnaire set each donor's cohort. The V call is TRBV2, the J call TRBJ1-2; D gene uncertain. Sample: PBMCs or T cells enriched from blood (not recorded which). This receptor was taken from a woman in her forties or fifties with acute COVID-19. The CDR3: CASSEQKSPYGYTF. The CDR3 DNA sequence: TGTGCCAGCAGTGAGCAGAAATCCCCCTATGGCTACACCTTC. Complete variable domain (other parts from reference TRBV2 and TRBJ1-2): EPEVTQTPSHQVTQMGQEVILRCVPISNHLYFYWYRQILGQKVEFLVSFYNNEISEKSEIFDDQFSVERPDGSNFTLKIRSTKLEDSAMYFCASSEQKSPYGYTFGSGTRLTVV.